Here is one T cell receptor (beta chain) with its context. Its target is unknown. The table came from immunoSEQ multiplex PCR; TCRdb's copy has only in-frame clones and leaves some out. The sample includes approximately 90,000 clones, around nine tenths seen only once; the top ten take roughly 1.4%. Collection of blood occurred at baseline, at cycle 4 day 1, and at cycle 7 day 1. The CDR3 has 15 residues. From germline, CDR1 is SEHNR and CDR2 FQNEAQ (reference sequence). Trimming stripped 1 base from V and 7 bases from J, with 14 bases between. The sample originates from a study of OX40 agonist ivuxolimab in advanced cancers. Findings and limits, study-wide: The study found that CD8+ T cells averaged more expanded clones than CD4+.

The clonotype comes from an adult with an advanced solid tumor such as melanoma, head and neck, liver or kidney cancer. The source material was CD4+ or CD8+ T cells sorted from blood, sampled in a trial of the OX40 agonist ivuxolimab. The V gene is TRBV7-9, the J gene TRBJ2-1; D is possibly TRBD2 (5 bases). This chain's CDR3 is CASSLGSGPANEQFF. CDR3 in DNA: TGTGCCAGCAGCTTAGGGAGCGGTCCCGCGAATGAGCAGTTCTTC.